These T cell receptor beta chains were read from a single sample in a study of technical replicates of blood from a few donors. Clones were sequenced by immunoSEQ multiplex PCR, and TCRdb holds only the in-frame ones, with some missing. The repertoire holds tens of thousands of clones, roughly 93% seen once, with approximately 0.37% in the top ten. The sequencing sample was made of T cells isolated from PBMCs. These receptors originate from a human donor in good health. Each CDR3 is given with its conserved first and last residue. A D gene is named only where the DNA matches it firmly. Size tells how often a clone was seen (once, few, many) or the class of an expanded clone, and some rows leave it out.

v_gene,j_gene,d_gene,abundance,CDR3aa,CDR3nt
TRBV9,TRBJ2-7,NA,NA,CASSVEVRDEQYF,TGTGCCAGCAGCGTAGAAGTGAGGGACGAGCAGTACTTC
TRBV2,TRBJ2-7,NA,NA,CASSEETASYEQYF,TGTGCCAGCAGTGAGGAGACAGCCTCCTACGAGCAGTACTTC
TRBV6-5,TRBJ2-2,NA,once,CASSYSLNTGELFF,TGTGCCAGCAGTTACTCCCTAAACACCGGGGAGCTGTTTTTT
TRBV25-1,TRBJ2-5,TRBD1,NA,CASSRQGEGETQYF,TGTGCCAGCAGCCGACAGGGAGAAGGGGAGACCCAGTACTTC
TRBV28,TRBJ1-3,TRBD1,NA,CASSLYRDSLDLAGNTIYF,TGTGCCAGCAGTTTGTACCGGGACAGCTTAGATCTAGCTGGAAACACCATATATTTT
TRBV9,TRBJ1-5,NA,NA,CASSVGAVNQPQHF,TGTGCCAGCAGCGTAGGGGCAGTTAATCAGCCCCAGCATTTT
TRBV7-9,TRBJ2-1,TRBD1,once,CASSYTQGDYNEQFF,TGTGCCAGCAGCTATACTCAGGGGGACTACAATGAGCAGTTCTTC
TRBV5-1,TRBJ2-6,TRBD1,NA,CASSQIAGTGSLGANVLTF,TGCGCCAGCAGTCAAATAGCCGGGACAGGGAGTTTAGGGGCCAACGTCCTGACTTTC
TRBV11-3,TRBJ2-1,TRBD2,NA,CASSLAPGLGGNEQFF,TGTGCCAGCAGCTTAGCCCCGGGACTAGGGGGCAATGAGCAGTTCTTC
TRBV11-2,TRBJ2-7,NA,NA,CASSLSGFSYEQYF,TGTGCCAGCAGCTTAAGCGGTTTTTCCTACGAGCAGTACTTC
TRBV2,TRBJ2-7,NA,NA,CASSTGSYEQYF,TGTGCCAGCAGTACAGGGTCCTACGAGCAGTACTTC
TRBV9,TRBJ2-1,NA,NA,CASSVVLAREQFF,TGTGCCAGCAGCGTAGTCCTAGCACGCGAGCAGTTCTTC
TRBV15,TRBJ2-1,TRBD2,NA,CATSRGGTSGNDEQFF,TGTGCCACCAGCAGAGGGGGGACTAGTGGGAACGATGAGCAGTTCTTC
TRBV5-1,TRBJ2-2,NA,once,CASSLTENTGELFF,TGCGCCAGCAGCTTAACAGAGAACACCGGGGAGCTGTTTTTT
TRBV4-1,TRBJ1-1,NA,once,CASSHSQGNTEAFF,TGCGCCAGCAGCCACTCACAGGGAAACACTGAAGCTTTCTTT
TRBV5-4,TRBJ2-7,NA,NA,CASSYRSPGGEQYF,TGTGCCAGCAGCTACAGAAGTCCCGGGGGCGAGCAGTACTTC
TRBV7-2,TRBJ1-3,NA,NA,CADPGYTIYF,TGTGCCGACCCCGGGTACACCATATATTTT
TRBV2,TRBJ2-3,TRBD2,NA,CASTDPSGRDPDTQYF,TGTGCCAGCACCGATCCCAGCGGGAGGGACCCAGATACGCAGTATTTT
TRBV11-3,TRBJ2-5,TRBD1,NA,CASSAWTGEEETQYF,TGTGCCAGCAGCGCTTGGACAGGGGAGGAGGAGACCCAGTACTTC
TRBV14,TRBJ2-2,TRBD1,NA,CASSQEGTGWRELFF,TGTGCCAGCAGCCAAGAGGGGACAGGGTGGAGGGAGCTGTTTTTT
TRBV28,TRBJ1-4,NA,NA,CASSFSGDINEKLFF,TGTGCCAGCAGTTTTTCAGGGGATATTAATGAAAAACTGTTTTTT
TRBV6-5,TRBJ1-1,NA,once,CASSYGGTGHTEAFF,TGTGCCAGCAGTTACGGGGGGACGGGACACACTGAAGCTTTCTTT
TRBV7-8,TRBJ1-5,NA,NA,CASSSWGGLYQPQHF,TGTGCCAGCAGCTCCTGGGGAGGACTCTATCAGCCCCAGCATTTT
TRBV28,TRBJ2-1,NA,NA,CASRTRDFSLSYNEQFF,TGTGCCTCCCGGACCCGGGACTTTTCTCTCTCCTACAATGAGCAGTTCTTC
TRBV7-8,TRBJ1-1,NA,once,CASSESTGNTEAFF,TGTGCCAGCAGCGAGTCTACAGGGAACACTGAAGCTTTCTTT
TRBV15,TRBJ2-1,TRBD2,NA,CATSREALAGGNEQFF,TGTGCCACCAGCAGAGAGGCACTAGCGGGAGGCAATGAGCAGTTCTTC
TRBV10-3,TRBJ2-2,TRBD2,NA,CAISGTSAGELFF,TGTGCCATCAGTGGGACTAGCGCCGGGGAGCTGTTTTTT
TRBV29-1,TRBJ2-6,NA,once,CSVIQQGLSSGANVLTF,TGCAGCGTTATTCAACAGGGACTAAGCTCTGGGGCCAACGTCCTGACTTTC
TRBV5-4,TRBJ2-7,NA,few,CASSTEDEQYF,TGTGCCAGCAGTACGGAGGACGAGCAGTACTTC
TRBV27,TRBJ2-7,TRBD2,NA,CASEPTSGSYEQYF,TGTGCCAGCGAGCCCACTAGCGGCTCCTACGAGCAGTACTTC
TRBV29-1,TRBJ2-1,TRBD1,NA,CSVEGQGYNEQFF,TGCAGCGTTGAGGGACAGGGCTACAATGAGCAGTTCTTC
TRBV30,TRBJ2-1,NA,once,CAWSLRDNEQFF,TGTGCCTGGAGCCTGAGGGACAATGAGCAGTTCTTC
TRBV7-2,TRBJ2-1,NA,once,CASSASVAVYNEQFF,TGTGCCAGCAGCGCGAGTGTGGCGGTCTACAATGAGCAGTTCTTC
TRBV2,TRBJ2-7,NA,NA,CASSRPTSSYEQYF,TGTGCCAGCAGCCGGCCGACTAGTAGTTACGAGCAGTACTTC
TRBV27,TRBJ1-4,NA,NA,CASSSDWLANEKLFF,TGTGCCAGCAGTTCGGACTGGCTGGCTAATGAAAAACTGTTTTTT
TRBV15,TRBJ2-5,TRBD2,NA,CATSRSSGSETQYF,TGTGCCACCAGCAGAAGCAGCGGGAGTGAGACCCAGTACTTC
TRBV4-1,TRBJ1-2,NA,NA,CASSPGQSSYGYTF,TGCGCCAGCAGCCCCGGACAGTCCAGCTATGGCTACACCTTC
TRBV7-3,TRBJ1-1,TRBD1,NA,CASSLNPRTGAMNTEAFF,TGTGCCAGCAGCTTAAACCCTAGGACAGGGGCGATGAACACTGAAGCTTTCTTT
TRBV7-2,TRBJ2-3,NA,NA,CASSLYGAVPLATDTQYF,TGTGCCAGCAGCTTATATGGGGCGGTCCCTCTCGCGACAGATACGCAGTATTTT
TRBV18,TRBJ2-7,TRBD1,NA,CASSLPGQNYEQYF,TGTGCCAGCTCCCTACCGGGACAGAACTACGAGCAGTACTTC
TRBV12-5,TRBJ2-1,TRBD1,once,CASGSVRDRGLYEQFF,TGTGCTAGTGGTTCGGTCCGGGACAGGGGGCTTTATGAGCAGTTCTTC
TRBV5-1,TRBJ2-7,TRBD1,NA,CASSSGTADYEQYF,TGCGCCAGCAGCTCAGGGACAGCGGACTACGAGCAGTACTTC
TRBV6-6,TRBJ1-1,NA,NA,CASSAAGSEAFF,TGTGCCAGCAGTGCCGCAGGGTCTGAAGCTTTCTTT
TRBV5-1,TRBJ2-5,TRBD2,NA,CASSLVTGTTRLGETQYF,TGCGCCAGCAGCTTGGTAACCGGGACTACAAGGTTAGGAGAGACCCAGTACTTC
TRBV2,TRBJ2-1,NA,NA,CASSGTTINEQFF,TGTGCCAGCAGCGGGACAACTATCAATGAGCAGTTCTTC